The T cell receptor (beta chain) under discussion was sequenced for a study of control samples from healthy donors and cancer patients. Here immunoSEQ multiplex PCR was the method, and the copy in TCRdb shows in-frame clones only, minus some. The sample consists of around 57,000 clones, less than 95% of them appearing once. V lost 6 bases to trimming and J lost 0 bases; unmatched junction nucleotides: 1. The CDR3 spans 14 residues. Germline lookup yields CDR1 MNHEY and CDR2 SMNVEV (reference sequence). This clone was seen only once. The sample was PBMCs. This TCR was sampled from a man between 25 and 39 years old with colorectal cancer. This sequence joins TRBV27 and TRBJ2-2; the match to TRBD1 covers 7 bases. The CDR3 reads CASSGTANTGELFF. As DNA, the CDR3 is TGTGCCAGCAGCGGGACAGCGAACACCGGGGAGCTGTTTTTT.